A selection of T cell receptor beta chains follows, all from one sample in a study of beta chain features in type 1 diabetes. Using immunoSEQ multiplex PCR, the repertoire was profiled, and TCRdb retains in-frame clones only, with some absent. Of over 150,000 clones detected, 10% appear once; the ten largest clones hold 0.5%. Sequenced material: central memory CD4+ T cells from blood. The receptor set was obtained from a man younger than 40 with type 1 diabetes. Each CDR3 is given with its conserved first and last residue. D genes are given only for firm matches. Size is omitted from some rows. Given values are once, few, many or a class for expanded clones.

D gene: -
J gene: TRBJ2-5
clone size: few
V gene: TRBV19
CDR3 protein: CASSTTATGKETQYF
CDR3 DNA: TGTGCCAGTAGTACTACTGCTACGGGAAAAGAGACCCAGTACTTC

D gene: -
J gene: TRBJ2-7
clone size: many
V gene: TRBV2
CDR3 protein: CASSEVQGTSYEQYF
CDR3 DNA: TGTGCCAGCAGTGAAGTTCAGGGTACCTCCTACGAGCAGTACTTC

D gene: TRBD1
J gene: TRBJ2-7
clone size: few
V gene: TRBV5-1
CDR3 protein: CASSPKGAYDEQYF
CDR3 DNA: TGCGCCAGCAGCCCGAAGGGGGCGTACGACGAGCAGTACTTC

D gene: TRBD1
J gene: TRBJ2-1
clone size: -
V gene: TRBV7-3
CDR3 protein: CASRQTGSSYNEQFF
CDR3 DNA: TGTGCCAGCAGACAGACAGGGAGCTCCTACAATGAGCAGTTCTTC

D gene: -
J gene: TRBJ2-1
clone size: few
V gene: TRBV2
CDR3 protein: CARGDATGHEQFF
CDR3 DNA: TGTGCCAGAGGGGACGCAACAGGGCATGAGCAGTTCTTC

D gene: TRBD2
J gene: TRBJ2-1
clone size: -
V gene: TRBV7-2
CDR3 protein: CASSFRSGTGGNEQFF
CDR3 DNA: TGTGCCAGCAGCTTTCGTAGCGGGACGGGGGGGAATGAGCAGTTCTTC

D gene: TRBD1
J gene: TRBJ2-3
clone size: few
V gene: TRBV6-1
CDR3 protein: CASNRDRVDTQYF
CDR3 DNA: TGTGCCAGCAACCGGGACAGGGTAGATACGCAGTATTTT

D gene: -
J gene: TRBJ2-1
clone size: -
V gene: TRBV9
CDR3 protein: CASSVGSSNLYNEQFF
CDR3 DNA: TGTGCCAGCAGCGTAGGATCTAGCAACCTTTACAATGAGCAGTTCTTC

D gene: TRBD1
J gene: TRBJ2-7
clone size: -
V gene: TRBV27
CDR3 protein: CASSHRDRSYEQYF
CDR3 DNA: TGTGCCAGCAGCCATCGGGACAGATCCTACGAGCAGTACTTC

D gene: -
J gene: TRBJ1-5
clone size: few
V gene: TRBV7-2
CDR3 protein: CASSLGSGNQPQHF
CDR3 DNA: TGTGCCAGCAGCTTAGGCTCGGGGAATCAGCCCCAGCATTTT

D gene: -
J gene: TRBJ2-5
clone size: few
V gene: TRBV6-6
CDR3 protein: CASGELVGETQYF
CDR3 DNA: TGTGCCAGCGGGGAACTAGTCGGAGAGACCCAGTACTTC

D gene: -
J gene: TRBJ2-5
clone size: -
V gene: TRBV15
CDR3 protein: CATSRDSSETQYF
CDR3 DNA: TGTGCCACCAGCAGAGATAGTTCGGAGACCCAGTACTTC

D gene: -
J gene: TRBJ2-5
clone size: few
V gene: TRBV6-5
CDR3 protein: CASSYSAQPQETQYF
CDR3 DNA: TGTGCCAGCAGTTACAGCGCCCAGCCTCAAGAGACCCAGTACTTC

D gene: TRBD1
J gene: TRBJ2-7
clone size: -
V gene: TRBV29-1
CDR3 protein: CSVGQGRAYEQYF
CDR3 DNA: TGCAGCGTTGGACAGGGCAGGGCCTACGAGCAGTACTTC

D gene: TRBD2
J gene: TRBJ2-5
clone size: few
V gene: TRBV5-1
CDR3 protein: CASSLGTSGKETQYF
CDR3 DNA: TGCGCCAGCAGCTTGGGGACTAGCGGGAAAGAGACCCAGTACTTC

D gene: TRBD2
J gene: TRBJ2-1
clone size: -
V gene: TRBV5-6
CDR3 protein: CASSHSGRAVNEQFF
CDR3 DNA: TGTGCCAGCAGTCATAGCGGGAGGGCCGTGAATGAGCAGTTCTTC

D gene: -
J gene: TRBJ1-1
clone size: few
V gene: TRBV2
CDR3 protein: CASSKSSDTAFF
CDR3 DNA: TGTGCCAGCAGTAAGAGCTCCGACACGGCTTTCTTT

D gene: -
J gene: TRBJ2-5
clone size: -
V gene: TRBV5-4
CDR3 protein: CASSTPRVAQETQYF
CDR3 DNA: TGTGCCAGCAGTACCCCTCGGGTAGCCCAAGAGACCCAGTACTTC

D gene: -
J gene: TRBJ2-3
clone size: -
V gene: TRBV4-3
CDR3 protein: CASSQEIGGADTQYF
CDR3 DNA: TGCGCCAGCAGCCAAGAAATTGGAGGAGCAGATACGCAGTATTTT

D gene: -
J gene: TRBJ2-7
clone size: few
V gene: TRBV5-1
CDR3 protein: CASSLSGGISYEQYF
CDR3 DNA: TGCGCCAGCAGCTTGAGTGGCGGGATTTCCTACGAGCAGTACTTC

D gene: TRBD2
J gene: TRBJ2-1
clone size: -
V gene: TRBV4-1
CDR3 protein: CASSRTPSGVTWEQFF
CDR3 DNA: TGCGCCAGCAGCCGGACGCCTAGCGGGGTAACGTGGGAGCAGTTCTTC

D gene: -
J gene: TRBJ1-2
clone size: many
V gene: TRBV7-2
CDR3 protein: CASSPVDGYTF
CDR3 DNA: TGTGCCAGCAGCCCAGTGGATGGCTACACCTTC

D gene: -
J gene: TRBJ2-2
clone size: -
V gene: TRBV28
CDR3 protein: CASILSGDTGELFF
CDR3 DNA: TGTGCCAGCATCCTTAGCGGAGACACCGGGGAGCTGTTTTTT

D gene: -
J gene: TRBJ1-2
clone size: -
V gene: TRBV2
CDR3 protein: CASSEQRVGYTF
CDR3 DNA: TGTGCCAGCAGTGAACAACGGGTTGGCTACACCTTC

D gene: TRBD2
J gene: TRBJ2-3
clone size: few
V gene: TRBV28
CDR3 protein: CASSSPAGSTDTQYF
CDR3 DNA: TGTGCCAGCAGTTCCCCAGCGGGATCCACAGATACGCAGTATTTT

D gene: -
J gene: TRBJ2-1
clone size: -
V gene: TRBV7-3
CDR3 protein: CASSLASHNEQFF
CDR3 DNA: TGTGCCAGCAGCTTAGCGTCCCACAATGAGCAGTTCTTC

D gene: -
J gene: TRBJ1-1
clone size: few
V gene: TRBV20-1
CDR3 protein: CSALDGREAFF
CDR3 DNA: TGCAGTGCTCTGGACGGGAGAGAAGCTTTCTTT

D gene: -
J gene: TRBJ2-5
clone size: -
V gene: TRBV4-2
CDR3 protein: CASSRTLSARGETQYF
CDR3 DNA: TGTGCCAGCAGCCGAACCCTTTCCGCTAGGGGGGAGACCCAGTACTTC

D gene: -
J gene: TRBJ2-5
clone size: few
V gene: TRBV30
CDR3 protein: CAWSERSVFQAQYF
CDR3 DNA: TGTGCCTGGAGTGAAAGGTCCGTCTTCCAGGCCCAGTACTTC

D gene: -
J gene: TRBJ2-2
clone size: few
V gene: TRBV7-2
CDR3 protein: CASSLGRGSGELFF
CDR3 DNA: TGTGCCAGCAGCTTAGGAAGGGGCTCCGGGGAGCTGTTTTTT

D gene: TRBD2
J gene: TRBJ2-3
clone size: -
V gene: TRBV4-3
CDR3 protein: CASSQGTSGIADTQYF
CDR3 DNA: TGCGCCAGCAGCCAAGGGACTAGCGGGATCGCAGATACGCAGTATTTT

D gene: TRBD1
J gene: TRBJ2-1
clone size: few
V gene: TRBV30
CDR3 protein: CACSRDRTGVHNEQFF
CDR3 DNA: TGTGCCTGTTCCCGGGACCGGACAGGGGTCCACAATGAGCAGTTCTTC

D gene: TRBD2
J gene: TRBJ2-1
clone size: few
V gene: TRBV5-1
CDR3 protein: CASSSRLAEIGEQFF
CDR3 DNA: TGCGCCAGCAGCTCACGACTAGCGGAGATTGGTGAGCAGTTCTTC

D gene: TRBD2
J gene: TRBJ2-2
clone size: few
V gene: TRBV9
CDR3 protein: CASSVGLAGATGELFF
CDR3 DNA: TGTGCCAGCAGCGTAGGACTAGCGGGAGCCACCGGGGAGCTGTTTTTT

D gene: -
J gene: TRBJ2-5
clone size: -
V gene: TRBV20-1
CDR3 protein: CSASGIETQYF
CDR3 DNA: TGCAGTGCTAGCGGGATTGAGACCCAGTACTTC

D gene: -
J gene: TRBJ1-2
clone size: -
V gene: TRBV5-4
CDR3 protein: CASRNIPGTSYGYTF
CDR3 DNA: TGTGCCAGCAGGAATATACCCGGGACAAGCTATGGCTACACCTTC

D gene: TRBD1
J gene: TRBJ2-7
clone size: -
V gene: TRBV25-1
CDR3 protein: CASSEYGQADGQYF
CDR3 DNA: TGTGCCAGCAGTGAATATGGACAGGCTGACGGGCAGTACTTC

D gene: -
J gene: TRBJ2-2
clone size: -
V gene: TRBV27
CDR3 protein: CASSRTLRMFAGELFF
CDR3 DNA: TGTGCCAGCAGTCGGACACTACGGATGTTCGCCGGGGAGCTGTTTTTT

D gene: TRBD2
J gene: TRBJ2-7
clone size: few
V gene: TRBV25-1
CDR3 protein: CASSLAGGPMYEQYF
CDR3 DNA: TGTGCCAGCAGCTTAGCGGGAGGGCCGATGTACGAGCAGTACTTC

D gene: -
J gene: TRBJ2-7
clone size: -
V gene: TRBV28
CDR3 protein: CASSAGQWPYEQYF
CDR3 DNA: TGTGCCAGCTCTGCGGGACAGTGGCCCTACGAGCAGTACTTC

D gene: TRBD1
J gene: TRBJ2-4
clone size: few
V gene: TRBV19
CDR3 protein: CASSPPGQKNIQYF
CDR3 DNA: TGTGCCAGTAGTCCCCCGGGACAGAAAAACATTCAGTACTTC

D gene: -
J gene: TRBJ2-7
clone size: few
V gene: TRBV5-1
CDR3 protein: CASSLVYGPGMNEQYF
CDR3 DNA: TGCGCCAGCAGCTTGGTTTACGGACCCGGGATGAACGAGCAGTACTTC

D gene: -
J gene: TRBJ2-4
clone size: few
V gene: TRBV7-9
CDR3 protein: CASSLAVNSHIQYF
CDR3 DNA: TGTGCCAGCAGCTTAGCGGTAAACAGTCACATTCAGTACTTC